Below are 18 T cell receptor beta chains sequenced from a single sample in a study of spatial heterogeneity in lung cancer. TCRdb ran MiXCR on the 5' RACE reads and lists one entry per CDR3 protein. The sample carries about 61,000 distinct CDR3 sequences, roughly 6.4% recorded once. Time point specified: sample taken at primary tumor resection. Material: PBMCs, obtained at surgery. The origin of the receptors is a female donor with early-stage non-small cell lung cancer.

Ten or more counts support this clonotype. The rearrangement links TRBV20-1 to TRBJ2-5; D unresolved. Between the trimmed V and J ends, which lost 6 bases and 1 base, there was a span of 9 bases. Germline V gene sequence: CDR1 DFQATT, CDR2 SNEGSKA (reference sequence). The CDR3 is 12 amino acids. The CDR3 DNA reads as TGCAGTGCCGCGTCGCGCCAAGAGACCCAGTACTTC. Its translation is CSAASRQETQYF.

The chain uses TRBV28 and TRBJ1-1; D gene uncertain. V lost 5 bases to trimming and J lost 2 bases, with 15 bases between them. The CDR3 is 15 amino acids. CDR1 is MDHEN and CDR2 is SYDVKM in the germline V gene. This CDR3 reads CASSPPRETNTEAFF. The DNA for the CDR3 is TGTGCCAGCAGTCCACCCCGGGAGACTAACACTGAAGCTTTCTTT. The whole variable domain, remainder taken from reference TRBV28 and TRBJ1-1, is DVKVTQSSRYLVKRTGEKVFLECVQDMDHENMFWYRQDPGLGLRLIYFSYDVKMKEKGDIPEGYSVSREKKERFSLILESASTNQTSMYLCASSPPRETNTEAFFGQGTRLTVV.

This clonotype came up a few times. V usage is TRBV18 and J usage is TRBJ2-5, with 8 nucleotides matching TRBD2. This CDR3 is built from 16 residues. V shed 2 bases, J shed 2 bases, and the junction held 7 bases outside the gene matches. Per germline, CDR1 KGHSH and CDR2 LQKENI. CDR3 amino acids: CASSPGASGRQETQYF. For the CDR3, the DNA is TGTGCCAGCTCACCAGGGGCGAGCGGGAGACAAGAGACCCAGTACTTC.

Many counts were recorded for this clonotype. The V gene is TRBV7-2, the J gene TRBJ2-2; D perhaps matches TRBD2 (5 bases). Trimming shortened V by 4 bases and J by 0 bases, and 18 bases separated the two germline ends. The CDR3 runs to 18 residues. Germline V gene data show CDR1 as SGHTA and CDR2 as FQGNSA. The CDR3 is CASSSVKGEVPNTGELFF. The CDR3 DNA follows: TGTGCCAGCAGCTCTGTGAAGGGAGAGGTGCCGAACACCGGGGAGCTGTTTTTT.

This clonotype was observed many times. The chain links TRBV5-1 to TRBJ2-7; D is uncertain. The CDR3 spans 16 residues. Trimming took off 0 bases at V and 2 bases at J, with 15 bases between the two ends. From germline, CDR1 is SGHRS and CDR2 YFSETQ. CDR3 protein: CASSLDVRFGTYEQYF. CDR3 DNA: TGCGCCAGCAGCTTGGATGTCAGGTTCGGAACCTACGAGCAGTACTTC. Supplemented by reference TRBV5-1 and TRBJ2-7, the full variable domain reads KAGVTQTPRYLIKTRGQQVTLSCSPISGHRSVSWYQQTPGQGLQFLFEYFSETQRNKGNFPGRFSGRQFSNSRSEMNVSTLELGDSALYLCASSLDVRFGTYEQYFGPGTRLTVT.

A single count supports this clonotype. The chain employs TRBV19 and TRBJ1-5; D is uncertain. Trimming stripped 6 bases from V and 9 bases from J, with 12 bases between. The V gene's germline CDR1 is LNHDA and CDR2 SQIVND (reference sequence). This CDR3 comprises 12 residues. The CDR3 DNA reads TGTGCCAGTAGCCACGAGTTGGGGCCCCAGCATTTT. This gives the protein CASSHELGPQHF.

This clonotype was seen many times. The CDR3 reads CSVESSENYGYTF. The CDR3 nucleotides are TGCAGCGTTGAATCTTCGGAGAACTATGGCTACACCTTC. This chain connects TRBV29-1 to TRBJ1-2; D uncertain. V lost 2 bases and J lost 2, with 9 bases in between. Germline CDR1 and CDR2: SQVTM and ANQGSEA. This CDR3 region has 13 residues. Full variable domain (outside the CDR3, taken from reference TRBV29-1 and TRBJ1-2): SAVISQKPSRDICQRGTSLTIQCQVDSQVTMMFWYRQQPGQSLTLIATANQGSEATYESGFVIDKFPISRPNLTFSTLTVSNMSPEDSSIYLCSVESSENYGYTFGSGTRLTVV.

The table lists this clonotype with many counts. The chain uses TRBV20-1 and TRBJ2-7; no clear D gene. V lost 4 bases and J lost 2, with 9 bases in between. The germline V gene encodes CDR1 DFQATT and CDR2 SNEGSKA (reference sequence). The CDR3 runs 12 residues. CDR3 amino acids: CSAKKDAYEQYV. As DNA, the CDR3 is TGCAGTGCTAAAAAAGACGCCTACGAGCAGTACGTC.

The chain recombines TRBV5-1 with TRBJ2-3, with a weak D call TRBD2 (6 bases). Trimming cost V 2 bases and J 4 bases, with 14 bases left between them. CDR1 and CDR2 from the germline V gene are SGHRS and YFSETQ. The CDR3 spans 15 residues. The CDR3 DNA follows: TGCGCCAGCAGCTTTGGTGGCCTAGCGTCAGATACGCAGTATTTT. It codes for CASSFGGLASDTQYF.

In this sample, this clonotype turned up many times. This chain connects TRBV6-5 to TRBJ2-6; D not certain. CDR3 size: 14 residues. V gave up 6 bases and J gave up 0 bases, with 6 bases separating them. The V gene's germline CDR1 is MNHEY and CDR2 SVGAGI. CDR3 bases: TGTGCCAGCAGCCGGAGCTCTGGGGCCAACGTCCTGACTTTC. It translates to CASSRSSGANVLTF.

This clonotype appeared many times. The chain joins TRBV6-1 to TRBJ1-1; no reliable D call. Germline loops: CDR1 MNHNS, CDR2 SASEGT. V shed 2 bases and J shed 0 bases, with 7 bases lying between them. The CDR3 is 14 residues long. CDR3 coding DNA: TGTGCCAGCAGTGAAAGGTATGTGAACACTGAAGCTTTCTTT. It yields the protein CASSERYVNTEAFF.

This clonotype has ten or more counts. CDR3 DNA: TGCGCCAGCAGCTTAGGCCAGGGCGGCGAGCAGTACTTC. It is translated as CASSLGQGGEQYF. The genes are TRBV5-1 and TRBJ2-7; TRBD1 is a possible D gene (5 bases). Per germline, CDR1 SGHRS and CDR2 YFSETQ. The CDR3 contains 13 residues. V lost 2 bases, J lost 6 bases, and 12 bases lay in between.

This clonotype has ten or more counts. J is TRBJ2-5 and V is TRBV29-1; D is undetermined. Germline V CDR1 and CDR2: SQVTM, ANQGSEA. V gave up 3 bases and J gave up 4 bases, with 9 bases separating them. CDR3 size: 12 residues. CDR3 coding DNA: TGCAGCGTTGAGGAAATTTCAGAGACCCAGTACTTC. It is translated as CSVEEISETQYF.

This clonotype was seen ten or more times. The chain joins TRBV11-2 to TRBJ1-4; no firm D call. The CDR3 sequence is 12 residues long. The germline V and J ends were trimmed by 6 bases and 8 bases, with 10 bases remaining between them. Germline lookup yields CDR1 SGHAT and CDR2 FQNNGV. CDR3 protein: CASSRGREKLFF. Here the CDR3 DNA reads TGTGCCAGCAGTCGTGGGAGAGAAAAACTGTTTTTT.

The genes are TRBV6-1 and TRBJ1-6; D not resolved. Germline values: CDR1 MNHNS, CDR2 SASEGT. V was clipped by 7 bases and J by 9 bases, with 16 bases between them. This CDR3 has 14 amino acids. The CDR3 region is CASKLAEVSSPLHF. In DNA, the CDR3 is TGTGCCAGCAAATTGGCAGAAGTAAGTTCACCCCTCCACTTT.

This clonotype has a handful of counts. CDR3 residues: CSARAEFKVGPYEQYF. CDR3 sequence (DNA): TGCAGTGCTAGAGCCGAATTCAAGGTCGGGCCCTACGAGCAGTACTTC. This chain uses TRBV20-1 with TRBJ2-7, with D hard to call. CDR1 and CDR2 from the germline V gene are DFQATT and SNEGSKA (reference sequence). Trimming pared 1 base from V and 2 bases from J, leaving 18 bases between. The CDR3 is 16 amino acids.

The chain uses TRBV9 and TRBJ2-7; no definite D call. The CDR3 length is 14 residues. Trimming stripped 0 bases from V and 0 bases from J, with 7 bases between. Germline loops: CDR1 SGDLS, CDR2 YYNGEE. The CDR3 region has the DNA TGTGCCAGCAGCGTAGGAGTGGGCTCCTACGAGCAGTACTTC. Translation gives CASSVGVGSYEQYF.

This clonotype showed up just a few times. This sequence joins TRBV10-3 and TRBJ2-6; D might be TRBD2 (6 bases). CDR3 length: 16 residues. V was trimmed by 3 bases and J by 2 bases, leaving 11 bases between them. Germline V gene lookup returns CDR1 ENHRY and CDR2 SYGVKD. The CDR3 is CAISEQTGAGANVLTF. The CDR3 region has the DNA TGTGCCATCAGTGAACAGACGGGGGCTGGGGCCAACGTCCTGACTTTC.